This entry describes one TCR beta chain. Its matching antigen is unknown. This entry is derived from a study of vaccination and CD4 T cells after COVID-19. Germline CDR1 reads MNHEY; CDR2 reads SVGEGT. The CDR3 length is 14 residues. The ends were cut back, 7 bases at V and 2 bases at J, with 12 bases in the middle. With the Oncomine TCR Beta short-read assay, DNA from cultured CD4+ T cells was sequenced. MiXCR was run by TCRdb on the PCR reads, yielding one entry per CDR3 protein. This sample has 15,000 or so distinct CDR3 sequences, with about 36% found just once. Regarding treatment: roughly ten-day PBMC culture with coronavirus spike peptide pools or control peptides (ViraFEST assay).

The clonotype comes from a human donor with COVID-19. The J gene is TRBJ1-5, the V gene TRBV6-2 or TRBV6-3, with D possibly TRBD1 on 6 matching bases. The sample consisted of cultured CD4+ T cells from blood. CDR3 sequence reads: CASNNRVGNQPQHF. CDR3 nucleotide sequence: TGTGCCAGCAATAACAGGGTTGGCAATCAGCCCCAGCATTTT.